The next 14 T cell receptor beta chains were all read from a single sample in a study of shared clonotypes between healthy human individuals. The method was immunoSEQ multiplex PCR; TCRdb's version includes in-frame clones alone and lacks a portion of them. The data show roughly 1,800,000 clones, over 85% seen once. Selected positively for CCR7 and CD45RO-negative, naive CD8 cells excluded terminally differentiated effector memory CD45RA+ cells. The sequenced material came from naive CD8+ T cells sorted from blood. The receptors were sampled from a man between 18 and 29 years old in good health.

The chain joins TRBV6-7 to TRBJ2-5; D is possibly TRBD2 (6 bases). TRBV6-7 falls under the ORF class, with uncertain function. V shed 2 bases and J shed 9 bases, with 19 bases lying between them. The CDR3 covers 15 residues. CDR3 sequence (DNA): TGTGCCAGCAGTTACCCACCGGGACTTGCCGGGGCCCAGTACTTC. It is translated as CASSYPPGLAGAQYF.

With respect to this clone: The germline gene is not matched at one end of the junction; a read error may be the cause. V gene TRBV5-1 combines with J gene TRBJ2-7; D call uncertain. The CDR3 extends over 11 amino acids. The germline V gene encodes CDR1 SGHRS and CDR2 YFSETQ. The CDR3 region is CGYLTSYEQYF. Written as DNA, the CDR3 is TGTGGGTACCTTACCTCCTACGAGCAGTACTTC.

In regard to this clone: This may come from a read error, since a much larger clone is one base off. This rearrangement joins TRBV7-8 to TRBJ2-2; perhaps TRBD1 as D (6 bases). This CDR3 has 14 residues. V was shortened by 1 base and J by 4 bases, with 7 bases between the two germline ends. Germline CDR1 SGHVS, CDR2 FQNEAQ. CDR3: CASSLGGGTGELFF. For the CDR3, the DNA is TGTGCCAGCAGCTTAGGAGGGGGCACCGGGGAGCTGTTTTTT.

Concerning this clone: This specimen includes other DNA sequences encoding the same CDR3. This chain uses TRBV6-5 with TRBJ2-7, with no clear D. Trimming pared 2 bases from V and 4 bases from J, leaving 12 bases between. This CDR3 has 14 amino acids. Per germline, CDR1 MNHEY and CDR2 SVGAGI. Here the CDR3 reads CASSYGDGLYEQYF. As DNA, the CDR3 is TGTGCCAGCAGTTACGGCGACGGCCTATACGAGCAGTACTTC.

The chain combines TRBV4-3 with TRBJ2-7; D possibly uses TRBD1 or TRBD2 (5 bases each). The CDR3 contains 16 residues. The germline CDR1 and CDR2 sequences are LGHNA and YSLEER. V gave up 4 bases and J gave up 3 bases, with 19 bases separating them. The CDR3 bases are TGCGCCAGCAGCCCTAACCTAGGGGCGGAGGACTACGAGCAGTACTTC. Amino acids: CASSPNLGAEDYEQYF.

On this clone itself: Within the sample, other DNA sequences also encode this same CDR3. The CDR3 loop reads CASSYLNTEAFF. The CDR3 nucleotides are TGTGCCAGCAGTTACTTGAACACTGAAGCTTTCTTT. The J gene is TRBJ1-1, the V gene TRBV2; D is ambiguous. This CDR3 has 12 amino acids. Trimming stripped 5 bases from V and 0 bases from J, with 4 bases between. Germline V gives CDR1 SNHLY, CDR2 FYNNEI.

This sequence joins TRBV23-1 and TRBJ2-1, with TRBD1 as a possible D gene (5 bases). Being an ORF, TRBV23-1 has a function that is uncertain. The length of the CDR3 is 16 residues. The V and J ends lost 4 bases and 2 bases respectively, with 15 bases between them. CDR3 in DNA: TGCGCCAGCAGTCCTCCAGCAGGGCCGCCCTACAATGAGCAGTTCTTC. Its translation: CASSPPAGPPYNEQFF.

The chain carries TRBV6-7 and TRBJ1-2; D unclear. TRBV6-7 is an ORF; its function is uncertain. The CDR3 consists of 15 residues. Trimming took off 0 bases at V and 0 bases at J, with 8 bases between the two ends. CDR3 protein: CASSYSFRTNYGYTF. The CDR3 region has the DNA TGTGCCAGCAGTTACTCGTTCCGGACTAACTATGGCTACACCTTC.

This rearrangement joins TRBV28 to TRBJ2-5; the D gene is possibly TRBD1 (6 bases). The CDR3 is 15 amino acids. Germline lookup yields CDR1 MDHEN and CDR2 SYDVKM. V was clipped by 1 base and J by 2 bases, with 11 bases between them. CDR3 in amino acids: CASSLLWTEQETQYF. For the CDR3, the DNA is TGTGCCAGCAGTTTATTGTGGACAGAGCAAGAGACCCAGTACTTC.

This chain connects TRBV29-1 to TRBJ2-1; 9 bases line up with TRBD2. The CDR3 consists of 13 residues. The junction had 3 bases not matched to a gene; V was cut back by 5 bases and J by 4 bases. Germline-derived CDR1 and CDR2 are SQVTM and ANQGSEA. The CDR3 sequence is CSVHLAGYNEQFF. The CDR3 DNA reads TGCAGCGTTCATCTAGCGGGGTACAATGAGCAGTTCTTC.

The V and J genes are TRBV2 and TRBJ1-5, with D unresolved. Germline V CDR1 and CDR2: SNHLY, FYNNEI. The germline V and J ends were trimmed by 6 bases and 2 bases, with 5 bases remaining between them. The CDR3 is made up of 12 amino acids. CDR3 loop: CASRDGNQPQHF. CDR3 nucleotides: TGTGCCAGCAGGGATGGCAATCAGCCCCAGCATTTT.

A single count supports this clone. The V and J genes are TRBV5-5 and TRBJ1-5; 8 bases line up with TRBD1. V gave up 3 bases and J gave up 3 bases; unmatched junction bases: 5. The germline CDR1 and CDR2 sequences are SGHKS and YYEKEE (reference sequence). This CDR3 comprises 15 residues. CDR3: CASSYGTGVNQPQHF. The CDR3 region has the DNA TGTGCCAGCAGCTATGGGACAGGAGTCAATCAGCCCCAGCATTTT. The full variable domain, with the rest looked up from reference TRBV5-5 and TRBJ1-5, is DAGVTQSPTHLIKTRGQQVTLRCSPISGHKSVSWYQQVLGQGPQFIFQYYEKEERGRGNFPDRFSARQFPNYSSELNVNALLLGDSALYLCASSYGTGVNQPQHFGDGTRLSIL.

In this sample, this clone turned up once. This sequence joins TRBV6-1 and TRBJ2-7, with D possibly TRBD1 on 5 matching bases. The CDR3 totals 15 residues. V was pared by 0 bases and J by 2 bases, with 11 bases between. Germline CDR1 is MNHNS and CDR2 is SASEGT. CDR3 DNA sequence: TGTGCCAGCAGTGAAGCGGGGCAGGCTACCTACGAGCAGTACTTC. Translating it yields CASSEAGQATYEQYF.

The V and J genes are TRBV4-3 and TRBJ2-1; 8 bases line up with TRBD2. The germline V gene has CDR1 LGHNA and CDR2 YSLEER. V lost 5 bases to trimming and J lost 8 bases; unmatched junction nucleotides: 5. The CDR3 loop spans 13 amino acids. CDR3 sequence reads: CASSKGLADEQFF. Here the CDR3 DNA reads TGCGCCAGCAGCAAAGGACTAGCCGATGAGCAGTTCTTC.